This passage covers 10 T cell receptor beta chains from one sample sequenced in a study of cytomegalovirus exposure and HLA in healthy donors. The PCR made use of 60 Vbeta and 13 Jbeta primers. The assay was immunoSEQ multiplex PCR, and TCRdb's table has in-frame clones only and misses some. The sample gives about 160,000 clones, around three quarters of which show up once; around 7% is in the top ten. The sample taken for sequencing was PBMCs. These receptors were obtained from a man aged 35-49 years in good health and CMV-seropositive.

The chain combines TRBV7-8 with TRBJ1-4, with TRBD1 identical over 7 bases. The germline gives CDR1 SGHVS, CDR2 FQNEAQ. CDR3 length equals 14 residues. V lost 5 bases and J lost 7; bases outside the gene matches: 7. In DNA, the CDR3 is TGTGCCAGCAGCACCCGGACAGGAGCTGAAAAACTGTTTTTT. It specifies CASSTRTGAEKLFF.

CDR3 residues: CASSYSTGAGSPLHF. The DNA for the CDR3 is TGTGCCAGCAGTTACTCGACAGGGGCAGGATCACCCCTCCACTTT. The J gene is TRBJ1-6, the V gene TRBV6-5, with 8 bases lining up with TRBD1. The CDR3 is 15 residues long. V lost 0 bases to trimming and J lost 10 bases; unmatched junction nucleotides: 5. Looked up from germline, CDR1 is MNHEY and CDR2 is SVGAGI.

This clone was detected a few times. This rearrangement joins TRBV30 to TRBJ2-2, with 8 bases that match TRBD2. CDR3 length equals 15 residues. The germline V gene has CDR1 GTSNPN and CDR2 SVGIG (reference sequence). V dropped 3 bases and J dropped 5; count of bases not matched to a gene: 8. In DNA form, the CDR3 reads TGTGCCTGGAGCGTGCGGGGGGCAGGGACCGGGGAGCTGTTTTTT. Translated, it gives CAWSVRGAGTGELFF.

The chain couples TRBV5-6 to TRBJ1-3; tentative D call: TRBD1 (5 bases). In germline, CDR1 is SGHDT, CDR2 YYEEEE. The CDR3 consists of 17 residues. V was trimmed by 2 bases and J by 1 base, leaving 16 bases between them. CDR3 sequence reads: CASSFLPPGRSGNTIYF. In DNA, the CDR3 is TGTGCCAGCAGCTTTCTCCCTCCAGGGCGATCTGGAAACACCATATATTTT. Together with reference TRBV5-6 and TRBJ1-3, the CDR3 gives the full variable domain: DAGVTQSPTHLIKTRGQQVTLRCSPKSGHDTVSWYQQALGQGPQFIFQYYEEEERQRGNFPDRFSGHQFPNYSSELNVNALLLGDSALYLCASSFLPPGRSGNTIYFGEGSWLTVV.

The chain is built from TRBV29-1 and TRBJ2-3; TRBD1 matches at 11 bases. Unmatched junction bases numbered 4, after V lost 4 bases and J lost 4 bases. The CDR3 covers 14 residues. Germline V CDR1 and CDR2: SQVTM, ANQGSEA. The CDR3 bases are TGCAGCGTTGTGTCGGGACAGGGGGCAGATACGCAGTATTTT. Protein product: CSVVSGQGADTQYF.

This chain links TRBV14 with TRBJ1-3, with a possible D match to TRBD1 (5 bases). Germline-derived CDR1 and CDR2 are SGHDN and FVKESK. V lost 4 bases, J lost 4 bases, and 17 bases lay in between. The CDR3 is 16 amino acids. The CDR3 coding sequence is TGTGCCAGCAGCCTACGAATCAGGGCAGCCGGAAACACCATATATTTT. Protein product: CASSLRIRAAGNTIYF.

The chain uses TRBV25-1 and TRBJ2-2; weak D call: TRBD1 (6 bases). The CDR3 length is 14 residues. V dropped 11 bases and J dropped 4 bases, with 17 bases sitting between them. Per the germline V gene, CDR1 is MGHDK and CDR2 is SYGVNS. The CDR3 nucleotides are TGTGCCTCAACCCATCCAGGGGTCACCGGGGAGCTGTTTTTT. Its protein is CASTHPGVTGELFF.

V and J are TRBV2 and TRBJ2-2; a possible D gene is TRBD1 (5 bases). Trimming shortened V by 6 bases and J by 0 bases, and 11 bases separated the two germline ends. Per the germline V gene, CDR1 is SNHLY and CDR2 is FYNNEI. The CDR3 is made up of 15 amino acids. This CDR3 reads CASRVGHSNTGELFF. CDR3 bases: TGTGCCAGCAGGGTTGGACACTCGAACACCGGGGAGCTGTTTTTT.

This rearrangement joins TRBV5-1 to TRBJ2-3; D unclear. Between the trimmed V and J ends, which lost 6 bases and 6 bases, there was a span of 11 bases. This CDR3 contains 12 residues. Germline lookup yields CDR1 SGHRS and CDR2 YFSETQ. The CDR3 coding sequence is TGCGCCAGCATCTCCGAGGAGGATACGCAGTATTTT. Translating it yields CASISEEDTQYF.

The chain uses TRBV19 and TRBJ2-7; tentative D call: TRBD1 (6 bases). The CDR3 extends over 12 amino acids. The V gene's germline CDR1 is LNHDA and CDR2 SQIVND (reference sequence). V was clipped by 5 bases and J by 7 bases, with 12 bases between them. For the CDR3, the DNA is TGTGCCAGTAGTCAACAGGGTGGGGAGCAGTACTTC. Translating it yields CASSQQGGEQYF.